Described below is a single T cell receptor (beta chain) sequence and its context. This clonotype occurred once. No antigen is known for it. No base quality values were provided; no much bigger clone lies one nucleotide off. One read alone makes for weak evidence. RNA was extracted with the RNeasy kit and about 0.5 to 1 ug was reverse transcribed using random hexamers. TCR beta CDR3 regions were amplified with the immunoSEQ multiplex PCR assay covering 54 Vbeta and 13 Jbeta segments. PCR amplification bias was corrected using a synthetic template baseline for primer optimization and computational correction. Per the source publication's procedure: Reads were annotated to V, D and J genes per IMGT and analyzed with immunoSEQ Analyzer, keeping only productive sequences. To calculate clonality, Shannon entropy was normalized by log2 of the number of productive unique sequences and then subtracted from one. For each patient and control, public and private clones were evaluated among the 100 most prevalent clones. A clone was defined as Susac-specific if it was absent from the healthy and MS cohorts, from 1052 published viral clones and from other ImmuneACCESS disease sequences. The public reads were reprocessed in TCRdb via fastp at Q25 and MiXCR, keeping in-frame beta chains. Rows are combined by CDR3 protein, so each entry shows the most common genes and DNA. The V and J calls, along with clone size, are taken from TCRdb and not from the paper's own processing. The sample has 120,000 or so distinct CDR3 sequences on record, approximately 96% of them singletons. Clones ranked in the top ten supply approximately 0.2% of the sample.

High-throughput TCR beta sequencing profiled peripheral blood CD8+ and CD4+ T cells from healthy donors, Susac syndrome patients and multiple sclerosis patients. Recently defined diagnostic criteria for definite or probable disease were met by the Susac syndrome patients. CD8+ TEMRA cells were enriched by FACS, while bulk CD8+ and CD4+ T cells were purified by magnetic negative isolation. Blood was drawn into EDTA tubes, processed within 24 hours, and PBMCs were isolated by density gradient centrifugation. PBMCs intended for TCR sequencing were cryopreserved in liquid nitrogen and thawed later in a water bath at 37 degrees C. The sorted or isolated CD4+, CD8+ and CD8+ TEMRA cells had a purity of 90% or higher. The entry originates in a study of CD8 T cells in Susac syndrome (dated by TCRdb to the late 2010s). Turning to the overall study: Among the sequenced Susac syndrome patients, about 6 had clinically active disease and eight were in clinical remission. CD8+ T cell repertoire clonality was compared between some 13 healthy donors, about 14 Susac syndrome patients and roughly 15 multiple sclerosis patients. Susac syndrome patients were therapy-naive, on corticosteroids (some also receiving IVIg), or on IVIg alone at blood withdrawal. Repertoire sequencing was used to test whether CD8+ T cell activation and differentiation in Susac syndrome was antigen driven.

What the study reported, not specific to this receptor: Roughly 15 and five Susac-specific public clones were found in the total CD8+ and CD8+ TEMRA repertoires, respectively. The number of individuals in the TCR sequencing and HLA analysis was acknowledged as relatively small. Susac syndrome CD8+ repertoires showed clonal expansion, highest in CD8+ TEMRA cells and greater in clinically active than remitting patients.

V is cut by 1 base and J by 3 bases, and the space between the germline ends is 9 bases. Reading from cysteine to phenylalanine, the CDR3 counts 14 amino acids. Only the CDR3 region is kept as DNA, spanning 42 bases read in frame from base 1. As encoded in the germline V gene (reference sequence), CDR1 is MNHEY while CDR2 is SMNVEV. The receptor's source is a human donor with Susac syndrome. The chain uses TRBV27 and TRBJ1-1; TRBD1 is a weak D gene call, 5 bases matching. Source material: CD8+ T cells from PBMCs. The DNA sequence is TGTGCCAGCAGTTTATTATCCAGGGACACTGAAGCTTTCTTT. The resulting protein is CASSLLSRDTEAFF.